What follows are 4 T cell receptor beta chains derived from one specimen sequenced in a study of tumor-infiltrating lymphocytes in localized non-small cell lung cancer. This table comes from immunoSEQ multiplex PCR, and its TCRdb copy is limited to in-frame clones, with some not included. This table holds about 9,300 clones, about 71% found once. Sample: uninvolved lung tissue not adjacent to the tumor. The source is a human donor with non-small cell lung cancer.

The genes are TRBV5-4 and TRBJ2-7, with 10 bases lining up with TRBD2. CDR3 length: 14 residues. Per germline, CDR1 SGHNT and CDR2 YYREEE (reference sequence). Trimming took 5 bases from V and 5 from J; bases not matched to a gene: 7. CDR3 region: CASRASGSPHEQYF. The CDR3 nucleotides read TGTGCCAGCAGGGCTAGCGGGAGTCCCCACGAGCAGTACTTC.

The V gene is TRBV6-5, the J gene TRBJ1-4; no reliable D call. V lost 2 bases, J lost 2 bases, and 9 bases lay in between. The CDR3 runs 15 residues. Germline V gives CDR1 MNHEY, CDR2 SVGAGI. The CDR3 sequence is CASSYGYYTNEKLFF. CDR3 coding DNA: TGTGCCAGCAGTTACGGGTATTACACTAATGAAAAACTGTTTTTT.

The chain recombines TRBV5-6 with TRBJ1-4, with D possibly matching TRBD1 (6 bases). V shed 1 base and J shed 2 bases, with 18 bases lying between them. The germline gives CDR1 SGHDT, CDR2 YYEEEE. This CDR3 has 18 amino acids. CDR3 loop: CASSLKSLGGRTNEKLFF. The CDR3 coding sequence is TGTGCCAGCAGCTTGAAAAGTCTGGGGGGCCGGACTAATGAAAAACTGTTTTTT.

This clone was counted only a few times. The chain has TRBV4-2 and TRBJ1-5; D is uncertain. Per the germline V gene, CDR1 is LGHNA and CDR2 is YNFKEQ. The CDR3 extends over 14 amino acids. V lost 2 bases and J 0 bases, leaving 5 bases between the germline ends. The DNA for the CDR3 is TGTGCCAGCAGCCAAACCGCTAGCAATCAGCCCCAGCATTTT. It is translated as CASSQTASNQPQHF.